The 20 T cell receptor beta chains reported below all come from one sample, sequenced in a study of CD8 T cells in Susac syndrome. RNA amounts of about 0.5 to 1 ug underwent reverse transcription with random hexamers. TCRdb re-called the immunoSEQ multiplex PCR reads through MiXCR, storing one row per CDR3 protein. The table shows about 440,000 distinct CDR3 sequences, with more than 80% occurring only once. Sequencing used CD8+ T cells from PBMCs. The source is a human donor with multiple sclerosis.

This rearrangement joins TRBV30 to TRBJ1-5, with 7 bases identical to TRBD1. There are 13 residues in the CDR3. The germline CDR1 and CDR2 sequences are GTSNPN and SVGIG (reference sequence). V dropped 2 bases and J dropped 7; count of bases not matched to a gene: 5. The CDR3 DNA sequence: TGTGCCTGGAGTCTACAGGGGAAACAGCCCCAGCATTTT. Its translation is CAWSLQGKQPQHF.

The chain links TRBV20-1 to TRBJ1-2, with D maybe TRBD1 (6 bases). Trimming shortened V by 3 bases and J by 3 bases, and 11 bases separated the two germline ends. The CDR3 is 13 amino acids. Germline V gene lookup returns CDR1 DFQATT and CDR2 SNEGSKA (reference sequence). CDR3 region: CSAREGGHYGYTF. Written as DNA, the CDR3 is TGCAGTGCTAGGGAAGGGGGGCACTATGGCTACACCTTC.

J is TRBJ2-7 and V is TRBV5-1; a possible D gene is TRBD2 (6 bases). Germline V gene lookup returns CDR1 SGHRS and CDR2 YFSETQ. The germline V and J ends were trimmed by 0 bases and 3 bases, with 10 bases remaining between them. The CDR3 is 14 amino acids. This chain's CDR3 is CASSLAGGRYEQYF. In DNA, the CDR3 is TGCGCCAGCAGCTTGGCCGGGGGACGCTACGAGCAGTACTTC.

The chain carries TRBV5-1 and TRBJ2-1; D call uncertain. V dropped 0 bases and J dropped 6 bases, with 7 bases sitting between them. The CDR3 is 13 amino acids. Germline V gene data show CDR1 as SGHRS and CDR2 as YFSETQ. CDR3 sequence reads: CASSLAPVNEQFF. CDR3 sequence (DNA): TGCGCCAGCAGCTTGGCCCCGGTCAATGAGCAGTTCTTC.

The gene calls are TRBV11-2 and TRBJ2-5, with D perhaps matching TRBD1 or TRBD2 (5 bases each). CDR1 SGHAT and CDR2 FQNNGV come from the germline V gene. The CDR3 spans 12 residues. V lost 3 bases to trimming and J lost 5 bases, with 7 bases between them. CDR3 nucleotide sequence: TGTGCCAGCAGCTTTTGGGGGGAGACCCAGTACTTC. It is translated as CASSFWGETQYF.

The chain joins TRBV20-1 to TRBJ2-7, with D tentatively TRBD2 (5 bases). The CDR3 totals 12 residues. Trimming removed 0 bases at V and 6 bases at J, with 9 bases between. The germline CDR1 and CDR2 sequences are DFQATT and SNEGSKA (reference sequence). CDR3 DNA sequence: TGCAGTGCTAGAGATTCGGGGAGCGAGCAGTACTTC. Its translation is CSARDSGSEQYF.

The CDR3 sequence is CASSVGTGVGEQYF. The CDR3 nucleotides read TGTGCCAGCAGTGTTGGGACAGGGGTGGGTGAGCAGTACTTC. The chain uses TRBV2 and TRBJ2-7, with 10 bases lining up with TRBD1. In germline, CDR1 is SNHLY, CDR2 FYNNEI. CDR3 size: 14 residues. Trimming removed 4 bases from V and 7 bases from J; junction bases left unmatched: 7.

The DNA for the CDR3 is TGTGCCAGCAGCCGTCGACCCGGGGCGGATGGCTACACCTTC. Translated, it gives CASSRRPGADGYTF. The gene calls are TRBV7-3 and TRBJ1-2; TRBD1 might be the D (5 bases). Trimming left V 5 bases short and J 6 bases short, with 16 bases between. The CDR3 has 14 residues. Germline V gene data show CDR1 as SGHTA and CDR2 as FQGTGA.

V gene TRBV30 combines with J gene TRBJ2-3, with 8 bases matching TRBD1. The CDR3 has 13 amino acids. Per germline, CDR1 GTSNPN and CDR2 SVGIG (reference sequence). J gave up 2 bases and V 8 bases, and 6 bases lay outside the gene matches. The CDR3 here is CAVTGGFTDTQYF. The CDR3 DNA reads TGTGCCGTTACAGGGGGGTTCACAGATACGCAGTATTTT.

As concerns this clonotype: Germline is not matched at one junction end, which may reflect a read error. The chain combines TRBV12-3 or TRBV12-4 with TRBJ1-3; D is possibly TRBD1 (6 bases). The CDR3 length is 16 residues. The CDR3 nucleotides are TGTGCCAGCAGTTTAGCGGGGGCAGACTCTGAAAACACCATATATTTT. It specifies CASSLAGADSENTIYF.

The chain employs TRBV29-1 and TRBJ2-5; TRBD2 matches at 9 bases. CDR3 length equals 13 residues. Germline V gives CDR1 SQVTM, CDR2 ANQGSEA. V shed 3 bases, J shed 3 bases, and the junction held 2 bases outside the gene matches. CDR3 DNA: TGCAGCGTTGATGTAGCGGGGGAAGAGACCCAGTACTTC. This translates into CSVDVAGEETQYF.

This clonotype was detected only once. The J gene is TRBJ2-1, the V gene TRBV3-1; D is unclear. With 0 bases removed from V and 7 bases from J, the gap between germline ends came to 10 bases. Looked up from germline, CDR1 is LGHDT and CDR2 is YNNKEL (reference sequence). The CDR3 totals 14 residues. Here the CDR3 DNA reads TGTGCCAGCAGCCAAGATAATCGGGTAAATGAGCAGTTCTTC. Residues: CASSQDNRVNEQFF.

This clonotype has a handful of counts. The V and J genes are TRBV7-9 and TRBJ2-7, with 7 bases identical to TRBD1. Germline V gene sequence: CDR1 SEHNR, CDR2 FQNEAQ (reference sequence). Unmatched junction bases numbered 12, after V lost 5 bases and J lost 2 bases. The CDR3 sequence is 16 residues long. Here the CDR3 DNA reads TGTGCCAGCAGCCCGAGTCCAGGGGGTTTCCCCTACGAGCAGTACTTC. Protein product: CASSPSPGGFPYEQYF.

CDR3 sequence reads: CASSQLERDASYEQYF. The CDR3 DNA is TGCGCCAGCAGCCAACTCGAGCGGGACGCCTCCTACGAGCAGTACTTC. The rearrangement joins TRBV4-1 to TRBJ2-7; 7 bases line up with TRBD2. V was pared by 2 bases and J by 0 bases, with 7 bases of the junction left unmatched. CDR3 length: 16 residues. Germline V lookup: CDR1 MGHRA, CDR2 YSYEKL.

This chain uses TRBV30 with TRBJ2-2, with a tentative D call TRBD1 (6 bases). Trimming cost V 8 bases and J 0 bases, with 19 bases left between them. Germline V gene data show CDR1 as GTSNPN and CDR2 as SVGIG (reference sequence). The length of the CDR3 is 16 residues. The CDR3 sequence is CAGRDTIYANTGELFF. In DNA, the CDR3 is TGTGCCGGAAGGGACACCATATACGCGAACACCGGGGAGCTGTTTTTT.

The chain combines TRBV6-6 with TRBJ1-3; D unresolved. Germline V CDR1 and CDR2: MNHNY, SVGAGI (reference sequence). Deletions cut 2 bases from V and 2 bases from J, with 10 bases between. This CDR3 region has 15 residues. The CDR3 coding sequence is TGTGCCAGCAGTTACGTGGCGGGCCCTGGAAACACCATATATTTT. It encodes CASSYVAGPGNTIYF.

V gene TRBV4-1 combines with J gene TRBJ1-1, with D maybe TRBD1 (5 bases). The CDR3 is made up of 16 amino acids. Trimming left V 4 bases short and J 1 base short, with 16 bases between. The V gene's germline CDR1 is MGHRA and CDR2 YSYEKL. CDR3 in amino acids: CASSLPEGHRNTEAFF. DNA of the CDR3: TGCGCCAGCAGCCTTCCAGAAGGACATCGGAACACTGAAGCTTTCTTT.

V gene TRBV28 combines with J gene TRBJ1-5, with D unresolved. Per germline, CDR1 MDHEN and CDR2 SYDVKM. Trimming shortened V by 4 bases and J by 7 bases, and 14 bases separated the two germline ends. This CDR3 spans 14 amino acids. CDR3 DNA: TGTGCCAGCAGTTCCCTTTTGGGAGACCAGCCCCAGCATTTT. It specifies CASSSLLGDQPQHF.

This clonotype showed up just once. V is TRBV5-1 and J is TRBJ2-3; 8 nucleotides match TRBD2. The length of the CDR3 is 15 residues. Germline V gene lookup returns CDR1 SGHRS and CDR2 YFSETQ. Unmatched junction bases numbered 9, after V lost 4 bases and J lost 5 bases. For the CDR3, the DNA is TGCGCCAGCAGCACAATAGGGGCGGGAGGAGATACGCAGTATTTT. This gives the protein CASSTIGAGGDTQYF.

The V call is TRBV2, the J call TRBJ2-1; 12 nucleotides agree with TRBD2. J gave up 6 bases and V 2 bases, and 5 bases lay outside the gene matches. Germline-derived CDR1 and CDR2 are SNHLY and FYNNEI. CDR3 length equals 16 residues. The CDR3 reads CASSELAGGPSNEQFF. The CDR3 region has the DNA TGTGCCAGCAGTGAACTAGCGGGGGGGCCGAGCAATGAGCAGTTCTTC. The full variable domain, completed using reference TRBV2 and TRBJ2-1, is EPEVTQTPSHQVTQMGQEVILRCVPISNHLYFYWYRQILGQKVEFLVSFYNNEISEKSEIFDDQFSVERPDGSNFTLKIRSTKLEDSAMYFCASSELAGGPSNEQFFGPGTRLTVL.